Following are 11 T cell receptor beta chains from one sample sequenced in a study of T cell responses to AZD1222 COVID-19 vaccine. Using immunoSEQ multiplex PCR, the repertoire was profiled, and TCRdb retains in-frame clones only, with some absent. Here the sample spans 45,000 to 70,000 clones, about 90% being singletons. The sequenced sample was peripheral blood, obtained 28 days after the second AZD1222 dose. These TCRs come from an adult who received the AZD1222 COVID-19 vaccine.

CDR3 bases: TGTGCCAGCAGCAAAGGTTGGCGGACAGGGCCATACAATGAGCAGTTCTTC. It codes for CASSKGWRTGPYNEQFF. The gene calls are TRBV21-1 and TRBJ2-1; the table's D gene call, TRBD1, was not cross checked with the DNA. TRBV21-1 is shown as a pseudogene. The CDR3 loop spans 17 amino acids.

This clone turned up a few times. The chain couples TRBV5-1 to TRBJ2-2; 7 nucleotides align to TRBD1. This CDR3 contains 15 residues. V dropped 4 bases and J dropped 3; count of bases not matched to a gene: 6. Germline CDR1 reads SGHRS; CDR2 reads YFSETQ. CDR3 in amino acids: CASSIDRADTGELFF. The CDR3 DNA sequence: TGCGCCAGCAGCATAGACAGGGCCGACACCGGGGAGCTGTTTTTT.

The chain links TRBV4-2 to TRBJ2-2; TRBD2 aligns across 8 bases. The CDR3 consists of 16 residues. J was trimmed by 5 bases and V by 4 bases; bases with no gene match: 9. Per the germline V gene, CDR1 is LGHNA and CDR2 is YNFKEQ. For the CDR3, the DNA is TGTGCCAGCAGCCCCGTAGCGGGGAGCTTGACCGGGGAGCTGTTTTTT. Its protein product is CASSPVAGSLTGELFF.

The V gene is TRBV7-2, the J gene TRBJ2-7; D possibly matches TRBD1 or TRBD2 (5 bases each). Trimming removed 4 bases from V and 9 bases from J, with 13 bases in between. The CDR3 is 12 amino acids. From germline, CDR1 is SGHTA and CDR2 FQGNSA. DNA of the CDR3: TGTGCCAGCAGCTCAATGGGGGTCTGGCAGTACTTC. Translated, it gives CASSSMGVWQYF.

The chain employs TRBV29-1 and TRBJ2-5, with 10 bases lining up with TRBD1. The junction had 5 bases not matched to a gene; V was cut back by 1 base and J by 3 bases. The CDR3 has 15 residues. Germline assignment: CDR1 SQVTM and CDR2 ANQGSEA. This CDR3 is CSVEARDRGEETQYF. For the CDR3, the DNA is TGCAGCGTTGAAGCCCGGGACAGGGGTGAAGAGACCCAGTACTTC. The entire variable domain, with the rest obtained from reference TRBV29-1 and TRBJ2-5, is as follows: SAVISQKPSRDICQRGTSLTIQCQVDSQVTMMFWYRQQPGQSLTLIATANQGSEATYESGFVIDKFPISRPNLTFSTLTVSNMSPEDSSIYLCSVEARDRGEETQYFGPGTRLLVL.

The gene calls are TRBV5-1 and TRBJ1-1; TRBD1 matches at 7 bases. The CDR3 totals 15 residues. The V segment lost 1 base and the J segment 6 bases; nucleotides outside the gene matches: 9. Germline assignment: CDR1 SGHRS and CDR2 YFSETQ. The CDR3 loop is CASSLNLGGWPEAFF. CDR3 DNA: TGCGCCAGCAGCTTGAATCTAGGGGGCTGGCCTGAAGCTTTCTTT.

The chain links TRBV15 to TRBJ1-2; D unclear. V was trimmed by 1 base and J by 3 bases, leaving 6 bases between them. There are 13 residues in the CDR3. From germline, CDR1 is LNHNV and CDR2 YYDKDF (reference sequence). In nucleotides, the CDR3 is TGTGCCACCAGCAGAGGAGCGGACTATGGCTACACCTTC. It specifies CATSRGADYGYTF.

This chain uses TRBV4-1 with TRBJ2-5; possible D gene TRBD1, 7 bases. The CDR3 covers 18 residues. Germline V CDR1 and CDR2: MGHRA, YSYEKL. V was trimmed by 0 bases and J by 3 bases, leaving 20 bases between them. CDR3 sequence: CASSQDPMAGGREETQYF. The CDR3 coding sequence is TGCGCCAGCAGCCAAGATCCCATGGCAGGGGGGAGAGAAGAGACCCAGTACTTC.

The V gene is TRBV18, the J gene TRBJ1-1; TRBD1 might be the D (6 bases). CDR1 is KGHSH and CDR2 is LQKENI in the germline V gene. The CDR3 spans 15 residues. V was clipped by 1 base and J by 0 bases, with 9 bases between them. CDR3 sequence (DNA): TGTGCCAGCTCACCACAGGACAGAATGAACACTGAAGCTTTCTTT. Protein sequence: CASSPQDRMNTEAFF.

This chain uses TRBV7-8 with TRBJ1-5; D might be TRBD1 (5 bases). Germline values: CDR1 SGHVS, CDR2 FQNEAQ. The CDR3 has 14 amino acids. The V end lost 5 bases, the J end lost 4 bases, and 12 bases lay between the germline ends. CDR3 amino acids: CASSPWGKNQPQHF. CDR3 in DNA: TGTGCCAGCAGCCCTTGGGGGAAAAATCAGCCCCAGCATTTT.

The chain uses TRBV29-1 and TRBJ2-2, with D perhaps given as TRBD1 or TRBD2 (5 bases each). From germline, CDR1 is SQVTM and CDR2 ANQGSEA. V shed 8 bases and J shed 3 bases, with 10 bases lying between them. This CDR3 spans 12 amino acids. The CDR3 reads CSWDPDTGELFF. In DNA, the CDR3 is TGCAGCTGGGACCCCGACACCGGGGAGCTGTTTTTT.